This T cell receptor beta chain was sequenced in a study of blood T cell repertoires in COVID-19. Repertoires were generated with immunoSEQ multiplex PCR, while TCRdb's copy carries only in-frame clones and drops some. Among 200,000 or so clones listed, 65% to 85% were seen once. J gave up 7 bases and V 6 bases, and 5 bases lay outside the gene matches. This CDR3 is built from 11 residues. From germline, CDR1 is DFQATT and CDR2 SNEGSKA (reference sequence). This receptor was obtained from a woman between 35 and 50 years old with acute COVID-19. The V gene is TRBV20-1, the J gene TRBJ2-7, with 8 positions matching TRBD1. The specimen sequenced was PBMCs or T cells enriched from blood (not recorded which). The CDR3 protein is CSAPDREEQYF. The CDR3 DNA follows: TGCAGTGCCCCGGACAGGGAGGAGCAGTACTTC.